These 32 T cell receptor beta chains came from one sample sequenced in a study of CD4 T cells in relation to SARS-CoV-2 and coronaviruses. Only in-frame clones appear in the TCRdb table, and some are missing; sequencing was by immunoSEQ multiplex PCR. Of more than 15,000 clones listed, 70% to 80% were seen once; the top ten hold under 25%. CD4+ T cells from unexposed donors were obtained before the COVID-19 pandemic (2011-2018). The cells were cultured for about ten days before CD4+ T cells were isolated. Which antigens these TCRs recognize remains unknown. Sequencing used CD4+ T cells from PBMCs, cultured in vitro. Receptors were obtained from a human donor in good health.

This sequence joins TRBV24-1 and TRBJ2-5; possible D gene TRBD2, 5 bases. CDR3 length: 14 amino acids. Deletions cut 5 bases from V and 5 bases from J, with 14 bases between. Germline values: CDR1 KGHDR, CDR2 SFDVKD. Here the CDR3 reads CATSAGNLRETQYF. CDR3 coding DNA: TGTGCCACCAGTGCGGGGAACCTCCGGGAGACCCAGTACTTC.

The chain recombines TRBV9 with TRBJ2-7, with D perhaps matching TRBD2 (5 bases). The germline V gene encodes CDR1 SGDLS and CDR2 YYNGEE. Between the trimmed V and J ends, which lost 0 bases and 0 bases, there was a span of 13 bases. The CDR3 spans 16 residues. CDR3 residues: CASSVGASLSSYEQYF. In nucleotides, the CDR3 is TGTGCCAGCAGCGTAGGGGCTAGCCTCAGCTCCTACGAGCAGTACTTC.

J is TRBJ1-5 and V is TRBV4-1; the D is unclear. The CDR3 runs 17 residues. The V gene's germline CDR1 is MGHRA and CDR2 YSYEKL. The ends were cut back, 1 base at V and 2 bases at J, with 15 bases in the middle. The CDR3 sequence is CASSQGFQAQGNQPQHF. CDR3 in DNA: TGCGCCAGCAGCCAAGGGTTCCAGGCTCAAGGCAATCAGCCCCAGCATTTT.

CDR3 DNA: TGCAGTGCTAGTCCGGGCCAGGAGGGAAACATTCAGTACTTC. Protein product: CSASPGQEGNIQYF. The chain links TRBV20-1 to TRBJ2-4; TRBD2 might be the D (6 bases). CDR3 size: 14 residues. V lost 3 bases, J lost 6 bases, and 15 bases lay in between. Germline V gene lookup returns CDR1 DFQATT and CDR2 SNEGSKA (reference sequence).

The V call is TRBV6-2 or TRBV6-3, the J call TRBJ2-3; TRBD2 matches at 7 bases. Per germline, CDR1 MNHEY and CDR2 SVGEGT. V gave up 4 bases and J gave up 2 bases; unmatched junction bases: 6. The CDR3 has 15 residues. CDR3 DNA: TGTGCCAGCAGTTCGCTAGCGGAACTCACAGATACGCAGTATTTT. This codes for CASSSLAELTDTQYF.

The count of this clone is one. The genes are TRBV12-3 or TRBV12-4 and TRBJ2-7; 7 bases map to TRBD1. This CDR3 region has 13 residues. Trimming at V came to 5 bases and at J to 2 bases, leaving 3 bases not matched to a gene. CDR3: CASSTTGPYEQYF. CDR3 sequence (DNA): TGTGCCAGCAGTACGACAGGGCCCTACGAGCAGTACTTC.

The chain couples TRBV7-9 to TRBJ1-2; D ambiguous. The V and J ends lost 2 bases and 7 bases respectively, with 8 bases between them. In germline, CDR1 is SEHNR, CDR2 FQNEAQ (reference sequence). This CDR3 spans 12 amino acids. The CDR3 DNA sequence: TGTGCCAGCAGCTTAACATGGTCTGGCTACACCTTC. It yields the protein CASSLTWSGYTF. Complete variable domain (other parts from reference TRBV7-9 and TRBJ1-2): DTGVSQNPRHKITKRGQNVTFRCDPISEHNRLYWYRQTLGQGPEFLTYFQNEAQLEKSRLLSDRFSAERPKGSFSTLEIQRTEQGDSAMYLCASSLTWSGYTFGSGTRLTVV.

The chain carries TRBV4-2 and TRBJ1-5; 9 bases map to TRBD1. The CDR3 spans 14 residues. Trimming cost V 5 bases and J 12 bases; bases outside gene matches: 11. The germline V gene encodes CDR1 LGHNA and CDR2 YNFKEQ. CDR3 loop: CASSNTGTGFHQHF. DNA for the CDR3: TGTGCCAGCAGCAATACCGGGACAGGGTTTCACCAGCATTTT.

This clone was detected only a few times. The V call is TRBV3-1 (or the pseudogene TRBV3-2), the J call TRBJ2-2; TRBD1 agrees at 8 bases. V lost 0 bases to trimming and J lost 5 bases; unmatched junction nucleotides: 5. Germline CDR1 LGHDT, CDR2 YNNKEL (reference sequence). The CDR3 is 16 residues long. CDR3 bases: TGTGCCAGCAGCCAAGAGACAGGGGTGATAACCGGGGAGCTGTTTTTT. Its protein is CASSQETGVITGELFF.

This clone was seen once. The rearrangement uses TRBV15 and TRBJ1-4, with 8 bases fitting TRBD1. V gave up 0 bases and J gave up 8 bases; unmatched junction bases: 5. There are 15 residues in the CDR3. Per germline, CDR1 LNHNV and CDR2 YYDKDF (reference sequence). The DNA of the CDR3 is TGTGCCACCAGCAGAGATTTGACAGGGGACGAAAAACTGTTTTTT. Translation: CATSRDLTGDEKLFF.

CDR3 residues: CASSVSEGRYEQYF. The CDR3 DNA reads as TGCGCCAGCAGCGTGTCGGAGGGCCGGTACGAGCAGTACTTC. This chain links TRBV4-1 with TRBJ2-7; a weak D match, TRBD2 (6 bases). Trimming pared 5 bases from V and 4 bases from J, leaving 15 bases between. The V gene's germline CDR1 is MGHRA and CDR2 YSYEKL. The CDR3 length is 14 residues.

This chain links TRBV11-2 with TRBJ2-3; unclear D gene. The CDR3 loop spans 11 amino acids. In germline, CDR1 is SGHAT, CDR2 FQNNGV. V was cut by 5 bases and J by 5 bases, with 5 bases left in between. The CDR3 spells CASSREDTQYF. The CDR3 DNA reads TGTGCCAGCAGCCGAGAAGATACGCAGTATTTT. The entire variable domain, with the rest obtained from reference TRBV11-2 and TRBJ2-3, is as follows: EAGVAQSPRYKIIEKRQSVAFWCNPISGHATLYWYQQILGQGPKLLIQFQNNGVVDDSQLPKDRFSAERLKGVDSTLKIQPAKLEDSAVYLCASSREDTQYFGPGTRLTVL.

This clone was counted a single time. CDR3 DNA sequence: TGCAGCGCCCGGACGGACTATAATGAAAAACTGTTTTTT. It yields the protein CSARTDYNEKLFF. The chain recombines TRBV29-1 with TRBJ1-4; no reliable D call. Trimming removed 7 bases from V and 4 bases from J, with 13 bases in between. Germline V gene data show CDR1 as SQVTM and CDR2 as ANQGSEA. This CDR3 region has 13 residues.

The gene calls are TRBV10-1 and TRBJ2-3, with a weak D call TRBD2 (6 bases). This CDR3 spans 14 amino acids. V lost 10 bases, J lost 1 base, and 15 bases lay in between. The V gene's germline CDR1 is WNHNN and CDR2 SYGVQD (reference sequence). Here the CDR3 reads CATTSQIGTDTQYF. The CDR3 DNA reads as TGCGCCACCACTAGCCAGATTGGCACAGATACGCAGTATTTT.

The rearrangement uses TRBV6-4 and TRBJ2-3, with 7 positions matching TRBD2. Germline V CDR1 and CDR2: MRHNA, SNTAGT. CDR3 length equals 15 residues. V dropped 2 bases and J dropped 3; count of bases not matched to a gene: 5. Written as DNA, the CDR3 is TGTGCCAGCAGTGACGGGGCGGGAGATACAGATACGCAGTATTTT. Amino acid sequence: CASSDGAGDTDTQYF.

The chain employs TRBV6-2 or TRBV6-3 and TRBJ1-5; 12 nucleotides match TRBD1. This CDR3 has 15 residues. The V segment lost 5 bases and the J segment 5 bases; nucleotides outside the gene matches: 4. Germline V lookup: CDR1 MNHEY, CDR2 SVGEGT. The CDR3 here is CASSNGTGGDQPQHF. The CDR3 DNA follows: TGTGCCAGCAGTAACGGGACAGGGGGCGATCAGCCCCAGCATTTT.

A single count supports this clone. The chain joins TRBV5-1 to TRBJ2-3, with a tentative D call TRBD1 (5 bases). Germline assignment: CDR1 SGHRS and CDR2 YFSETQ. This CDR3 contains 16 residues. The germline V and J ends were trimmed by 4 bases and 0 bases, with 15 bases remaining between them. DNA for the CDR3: TGCGCCAGCAGCCCTAGGGGTGGGTCTAGCACAGATACGCAGTATTTT. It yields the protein CASSPRGGSSTDTQYF.

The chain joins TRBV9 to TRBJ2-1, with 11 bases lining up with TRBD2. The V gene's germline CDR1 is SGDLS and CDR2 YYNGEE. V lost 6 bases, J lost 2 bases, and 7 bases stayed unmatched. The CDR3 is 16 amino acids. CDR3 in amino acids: CASTPGTSGTYNEQFF. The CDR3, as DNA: TGTGCCAGCACCCCTGGGACTAGCGGTACCTACAATGAGCAGTTCTTC.

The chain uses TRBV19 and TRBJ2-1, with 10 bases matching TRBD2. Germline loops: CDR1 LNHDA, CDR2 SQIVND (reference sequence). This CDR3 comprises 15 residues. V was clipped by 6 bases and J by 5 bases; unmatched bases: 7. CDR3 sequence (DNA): TGTGCCAGTAGAATCGGGACTAGCGCCAACAATGAGCAGTTCTTC. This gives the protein CASRIGTSANNEQFF.

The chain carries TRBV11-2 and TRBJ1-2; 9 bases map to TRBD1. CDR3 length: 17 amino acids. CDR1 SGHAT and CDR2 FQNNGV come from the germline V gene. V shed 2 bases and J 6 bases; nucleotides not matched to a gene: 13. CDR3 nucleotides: TGTGCCAGCAGCTTAAAAAACTCGGGACAGGGAGTGCATGGCTACACCTTC. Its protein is CASSLKNSGQGVHGYTF.

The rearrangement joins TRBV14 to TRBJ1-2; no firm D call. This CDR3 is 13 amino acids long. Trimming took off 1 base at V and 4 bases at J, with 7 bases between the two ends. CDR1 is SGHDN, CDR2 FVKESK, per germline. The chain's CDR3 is CASSQGLGYGYTF. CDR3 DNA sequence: TGTGCCAGCAGCCAAGGACTGGGCTATGGCTACACCTTC.

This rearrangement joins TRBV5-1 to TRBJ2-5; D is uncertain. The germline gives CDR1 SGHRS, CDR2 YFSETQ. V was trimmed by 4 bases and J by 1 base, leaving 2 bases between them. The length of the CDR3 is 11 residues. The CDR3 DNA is TGCGCCAGCAGCCTCCAAGAGACCCAGTACTTC. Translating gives CASSLQETQYF.

CDR3 nucleotides: TGTGCCATCAGTGAGTCTCTAGCGGGAGGCACAGATACGCAGTATTTT. Its protein is CAISESLAGGTDTQYF. The chain couples TRBV10-3 to TRBJ2-3; 10 nucleotides align to TRBD2. There are 16 residues in the CDR3. CDR1 and CDR2 (germline): ENHRY, SYGVKD. V trimming: 0 bases; J trimming: 1 base; junction bases outside the gene matches: 1.

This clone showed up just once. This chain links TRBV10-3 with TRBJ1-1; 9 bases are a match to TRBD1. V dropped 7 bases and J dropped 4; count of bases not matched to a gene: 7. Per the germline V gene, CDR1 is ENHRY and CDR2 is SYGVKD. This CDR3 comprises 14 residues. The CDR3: CAINPGQGTTEAFF. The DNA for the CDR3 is TGTGCCATCAACCCGGGACAGGGAACCACTGAAGCTTTCTTT.

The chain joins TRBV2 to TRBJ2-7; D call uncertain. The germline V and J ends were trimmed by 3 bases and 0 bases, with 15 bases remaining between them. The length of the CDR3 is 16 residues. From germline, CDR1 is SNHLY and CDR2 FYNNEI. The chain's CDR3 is CASSEVGFPLSYEQYF. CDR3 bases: TGTGCCAGCAGTGAGGTCGGGTTCCCTCTCTCCTACGAGCAGTACTTC.

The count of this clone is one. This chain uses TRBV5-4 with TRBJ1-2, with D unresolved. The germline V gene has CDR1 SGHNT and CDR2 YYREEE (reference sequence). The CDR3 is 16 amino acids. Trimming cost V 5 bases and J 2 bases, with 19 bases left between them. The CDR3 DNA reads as TGTGCCAGCAGTCTGATCAATTCGGGGTGGAACTATGGCTACACCTTC. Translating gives CASSLINSGWNYGYTF.

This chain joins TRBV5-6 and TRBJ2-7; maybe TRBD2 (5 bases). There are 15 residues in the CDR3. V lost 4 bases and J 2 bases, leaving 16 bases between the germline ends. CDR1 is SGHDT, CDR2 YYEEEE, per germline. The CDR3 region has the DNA TGTGCCAGCAGCCCTGGAGGCCAGCCGACCTACGAGCAGTACTTC. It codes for CASSPGGQPTYEQYF.

The CDR3 spells CASSYLTELFF. CDR3 in DNA: TGTGCCAGCAGTTACTTGACCGAGCTGTTTTTT. The V gene is TRBV6-6, the J gene TRBJ2-2; D gene ambiguous. Germline CDR1 and CDR2: MNHNY and SVGAGI (reference sequence). This CDR3 has 11 amino acids. V dropped 1 base and J dropped 11 bases, with 5 bases sitting between them.

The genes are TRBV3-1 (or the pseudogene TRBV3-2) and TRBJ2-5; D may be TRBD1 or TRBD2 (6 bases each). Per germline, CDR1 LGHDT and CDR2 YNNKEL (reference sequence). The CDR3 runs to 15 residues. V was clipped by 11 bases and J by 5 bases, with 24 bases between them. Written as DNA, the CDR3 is TGTGCCGCGACACGGGGGCCGGGATTCGAGGAGACCCAGTACTTC. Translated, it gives CAATRGPGFEETQYF.

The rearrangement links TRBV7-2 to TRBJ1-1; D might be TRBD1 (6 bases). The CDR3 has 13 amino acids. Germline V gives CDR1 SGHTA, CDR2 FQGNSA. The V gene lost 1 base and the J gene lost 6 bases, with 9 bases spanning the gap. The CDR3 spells CASSLVAGAEAFF. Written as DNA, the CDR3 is TGTGCCAGCAGCTTAGTGGCAGGGGCTGAAGCTTTCTTT.

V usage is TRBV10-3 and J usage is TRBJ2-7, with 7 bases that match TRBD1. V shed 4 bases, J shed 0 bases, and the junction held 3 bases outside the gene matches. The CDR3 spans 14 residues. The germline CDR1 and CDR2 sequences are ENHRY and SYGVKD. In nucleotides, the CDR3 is TGTGCCATCAGTGGGACAGGCTACTCCTACGAGCAGTACTTC. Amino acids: CAISGTGYSYEQYF.

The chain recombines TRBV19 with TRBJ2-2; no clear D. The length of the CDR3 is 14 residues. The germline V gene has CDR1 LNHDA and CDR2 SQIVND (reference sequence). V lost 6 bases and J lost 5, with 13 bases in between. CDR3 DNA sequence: TGTGCCAGTAGGAAAGCATGGGGTACCGGGGAGCTGTTTTTT. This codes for CASRKAWGTGELFF.